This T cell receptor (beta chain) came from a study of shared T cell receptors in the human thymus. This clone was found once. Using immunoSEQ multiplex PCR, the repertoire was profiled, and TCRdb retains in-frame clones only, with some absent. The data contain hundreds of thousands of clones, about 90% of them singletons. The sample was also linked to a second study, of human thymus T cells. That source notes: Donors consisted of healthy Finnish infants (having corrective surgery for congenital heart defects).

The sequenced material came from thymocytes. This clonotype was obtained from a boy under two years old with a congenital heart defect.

The CDR3 region has the DNA TGCGCCAGCAGCCAAAGACTCCTACTAGCGGGGAAATACACCGGGGAGCTGTTTTTT. This sequence encodes CASSQRLLLAGKYTGELFF. The genes are TRBV4-3 and TRBJ2-2; 10 bases are a match to TRBD2. V gave up 2 bases and J gave up 3 bases; unmatched junction bases: 12. Germline V CDR1 and CDR2: LGHNA, YSLEER. This CDR3 region has 19 residues.